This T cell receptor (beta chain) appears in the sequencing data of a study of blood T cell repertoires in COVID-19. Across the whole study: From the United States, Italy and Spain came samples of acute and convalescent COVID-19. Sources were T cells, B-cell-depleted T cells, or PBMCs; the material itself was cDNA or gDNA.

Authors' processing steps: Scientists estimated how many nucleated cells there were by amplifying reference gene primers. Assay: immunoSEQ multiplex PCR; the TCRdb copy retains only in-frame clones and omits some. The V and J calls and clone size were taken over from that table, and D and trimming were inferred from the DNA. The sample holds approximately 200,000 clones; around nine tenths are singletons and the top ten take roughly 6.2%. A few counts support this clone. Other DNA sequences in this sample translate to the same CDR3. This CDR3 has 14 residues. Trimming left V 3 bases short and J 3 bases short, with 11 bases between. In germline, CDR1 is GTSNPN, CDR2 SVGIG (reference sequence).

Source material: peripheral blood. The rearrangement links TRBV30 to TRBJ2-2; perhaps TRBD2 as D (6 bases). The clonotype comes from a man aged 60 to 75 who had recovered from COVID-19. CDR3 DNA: TGTGCCTGGAGCACGGGAGACTACACCGGGGAGCTGTTTTTT. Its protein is CAWSTGDYTGELFF. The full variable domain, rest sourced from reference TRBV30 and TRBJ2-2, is SQTIHQWPATLVQPVGSPLSLECTVEGTSNPNLYWYRQAAGRGLQLLFYSVGIGQISSEVPQNLSASRPQDRQFILSSKKLLLSDSGFYLCAWSTGDYTGELFFGEGSRLTVL.